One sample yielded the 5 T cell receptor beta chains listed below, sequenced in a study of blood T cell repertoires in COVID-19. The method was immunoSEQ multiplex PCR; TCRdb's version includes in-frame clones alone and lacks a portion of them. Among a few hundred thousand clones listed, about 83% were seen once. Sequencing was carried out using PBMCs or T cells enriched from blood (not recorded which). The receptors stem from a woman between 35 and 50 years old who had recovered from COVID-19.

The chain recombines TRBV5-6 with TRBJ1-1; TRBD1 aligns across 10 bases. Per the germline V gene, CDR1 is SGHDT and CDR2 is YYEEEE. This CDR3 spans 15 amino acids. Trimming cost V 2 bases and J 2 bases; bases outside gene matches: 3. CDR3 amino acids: CASSLRDRGNTEAFF. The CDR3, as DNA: TGTGCCAGCAGCTTAAGGGACAGGGGTAACACTGAAGCTTTCTTT.

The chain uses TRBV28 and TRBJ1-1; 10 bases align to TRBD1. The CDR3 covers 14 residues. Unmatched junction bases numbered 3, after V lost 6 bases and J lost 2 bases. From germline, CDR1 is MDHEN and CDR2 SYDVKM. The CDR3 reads CASSQTGGNTEAFF. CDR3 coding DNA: TGTGCCAGCAGCCAGACAGGGGGCAACACTGAAGCTTTCTTT.

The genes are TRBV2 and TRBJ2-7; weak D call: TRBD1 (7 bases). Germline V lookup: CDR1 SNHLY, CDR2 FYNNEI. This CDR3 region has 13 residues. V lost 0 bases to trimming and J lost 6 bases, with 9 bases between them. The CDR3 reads CASSEAQGGEQYF. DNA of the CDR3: TGTGCCAGCAGTGAAGCCCAGGGGGGCGAGCAGTACTTC.

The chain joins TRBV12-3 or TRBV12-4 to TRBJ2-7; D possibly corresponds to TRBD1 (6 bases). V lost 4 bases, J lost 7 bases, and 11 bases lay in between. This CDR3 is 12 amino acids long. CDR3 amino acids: CASSWGPGEQYV. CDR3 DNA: TGTGCCAGCAGTTGGGGGCCAGGGGAGCAGTACGTC.

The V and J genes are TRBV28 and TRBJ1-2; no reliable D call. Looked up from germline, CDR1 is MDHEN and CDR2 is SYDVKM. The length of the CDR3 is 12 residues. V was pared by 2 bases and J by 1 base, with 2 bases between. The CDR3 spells CASSLLNYGYTF. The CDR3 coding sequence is TGTGCCAGCAGTTTACTTAACTATGGCTACACCTTC.